A single sample gave rise to the 7 T cell receptor beta chains below, sequenced in a study of blood T cell repertoires in COVID-19. Profiling relied on immunoSEQ multiplex PCR, and the TCRdb table lists in-frame clones only, not all of them. The profile shows under 250,000 clones, 83% of them singletons. The sample consisted of PBMCs or T cells enriched from blood (not recorded which). Receptors originate from a woman in her thirties or forties who had been exposed to COVID-19.

V is TRBV7-2 and J is TRBJ1-5; D is possibly TRBD1 (5 bases). V dropped 2 bases and J dropped 0 bases, with 17 bases sitting between them. From germline, CDR1 is SGHTA and CDR2 FQGNSA. The length of the CDR3 is 18 residues. The DNA of the CDR3 is TGTGCCAGCAGCTTAACCCCTATGACAGTAAATAGCAATCAGCCCCAGCATTTT. This gives the protein CASSLTPMTVNSNQPQHF.

This sequence joins TRBV4-1 and TRBJ1-6; TRBD1 might be the D (5 bases). Germline lookup yields CDR1 MGHRA and CDR2 YSYEKL. The CDR3 has 14 residues. The ends were cut back, 1 base at V and 7 bases at J, with 8 bases in the middle. The DNA for the CDR3 is TGCGCCAGCAGCCAAGGAACAGGCAATTCACCCCTCCACTTT. Translated, it gives CASSQGTGNSPLHF.

The count of this clone is one. The chain combines TRBV10-3 with TRBJ1-1; D is unclear. CDR1 ENHRY and CDR2 SYGVKD come from the germline V gene. CDR3 size: 12 residues. The germline V and J ends were trimmed by 6 bases and 1 base, with 6 bases remaining between them. The CDR3 here is CAISGWNTEAFF. In DNA, the CDR3 is TGTGCCATCAGCGGGTGGAACACTGAAGCTTTCTTT.

The rearrangement joins TRBV6-2 or TRBV6-3 to TRBJ2-2; TRBD1 aligns across 10 bases. CDR1 MNHEY and CDR2 SVGEGT come from the germline V gene. The junction had 6 bases not matched to a gene; V was cut back by 5 bases and J by 3 bases. The CDR3 sequence is 16 residues long. This CDR3 is CASSTWTGGDTGELFF. The CDR3 DNA sequence: TGTGCCAGCAGTACCTGGACAGGGGGAGACACCGGGGAGCTGTTTTTT.

The chain carries TRBV5-6 and TRBJ1-4, with TRBD1 identical over 9 bases. Looked up from germline, CDR1 is SGHDT and CDR2 is YYEEEE. V lost 4 bases and J lost 1; bases outside the gene matches: 2. This CDR3 has 15 residues. This CDR3 reads CASSATGGTNEKLFF. The CDR3 DNA sequence: TGTGCCAGCAGCGCGACAGGGGGAACTAATGAAAAACTGTTTTTT. Based on the CDR3 plus reference TRBV5-6 and TRBJ1-4, the full variable domain is DAGVTQSPTHLIKTRGQQVTLRCSPKSGHDTVSWYQQALGQGPQFIFQYYEEEERQRGNFPDRFSGHQFPNYSSELNVNALLLGDSALYLCASSATGGTNEKLFFGSGTQLSVL.

V and J are TRBV19 and TRBJ1-1, with D perhaps TRBD1 (6 bases). V lost 4 bases to trimming and J lost 1 base, with 13 bases between them. CDR3 length: 15 amino acids. Germline CDR1 reads LNHDA; CDR2 reads SQIVND (reference sequence). This CDR3 reads CASSTPRGPNTEAFF. CDR3 bases: TGTGCCAGTAGTACTCCCAGGGGTCCGAACACTGAAGCTTTCTTT.

The V call is TRBV9, the J call TRBJ1-6; the D is unclear. The CDR3 totals 13 residues. V was shortened by 8 bases and J by 5 bases, with 11 bases between the two germline ends. The V gene's germline CDR1 is SGDLS and CDR2 YYNGEE. DNA of the CDR3: TGTGCCAGTGGGCTTTCCCATAATTCACCCCTCCACTTT. Its translation: CASGLSHNSPLHF.